What follows describes a single T cell receptor (beta chain). Its antigen is unknown. These data are taken from a study of CD8 T cells in ankylosing spondylitis. The authors made TCR beta libraries by quantitative 5'-RACE with molecular barcodes. TCRdb processed the 5' RACE reads anew with MiXCR; each CDR3 protein has one entry. The sample shows 400,000 or so distinct CDR3 sequences, 26% of them seen only once. Study-wide results and caveats: Matched ankylosing spondylitis synovial fluid reportedly contained a significantly enriched population of disease-linked clones. Characteristic of ankylosing spondylitis blood, it appeared, was a TCR beta motif comprising about eight highly homologous variants. Some motif variants had been reported before (in reactive arthritis synovial fluid and blood). Relatively rare in peripheral blood, disease-linked clones were also CD8+.

Germline loops: CDR1 SGHTS, CDR2 YDEGEE. This CDR3 has 14 amino acids. V was pared by 1 base and J by 4 bases, with 3 bases of the junction left unmatched. The source material was blood, either unsorted or a sorted T cell fraction (not recorded which). This clonotype was obtained from a male donor with ankylosing spondylitis. The V gene is TRBV5-8, the J gene TRBJ2-7, with 9 bases matching TRBD1. CDR3 sequence (DNA): TGTGCCAGCAGCTTGACGGGACAGGGTTACGAGCAGTACTTC. Its protein is CASSLTGQGYEQYF. Variable domain in full (rest from reference TRBV5-8 and TRBJ2-7): EAGVTQSPTHLIKTRGQQATLRCSPISGHTSVYWYQQALGLGLQFLLWYDEGEERNRGNFPPRFSGRQFPNYSSELNVNALELEDSALYLCASSLTGQGYEQYFGPGTRLTVT.